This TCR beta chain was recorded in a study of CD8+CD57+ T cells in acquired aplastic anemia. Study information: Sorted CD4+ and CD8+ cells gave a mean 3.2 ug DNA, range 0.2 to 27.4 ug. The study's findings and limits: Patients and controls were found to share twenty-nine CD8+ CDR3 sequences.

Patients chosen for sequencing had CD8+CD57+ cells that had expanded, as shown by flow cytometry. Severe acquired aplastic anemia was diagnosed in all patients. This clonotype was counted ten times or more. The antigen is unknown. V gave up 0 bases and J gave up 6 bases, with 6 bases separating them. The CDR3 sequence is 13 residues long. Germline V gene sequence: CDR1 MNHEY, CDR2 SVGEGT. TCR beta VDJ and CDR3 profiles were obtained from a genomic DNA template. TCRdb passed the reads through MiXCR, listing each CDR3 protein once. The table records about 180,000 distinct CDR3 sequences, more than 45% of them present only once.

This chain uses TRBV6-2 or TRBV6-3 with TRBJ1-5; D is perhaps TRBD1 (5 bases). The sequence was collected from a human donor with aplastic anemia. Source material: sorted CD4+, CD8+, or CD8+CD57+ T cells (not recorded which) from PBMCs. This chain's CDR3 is CASSYSTVQPQHF. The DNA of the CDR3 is TGTGCCAGCAGTTACTCGACAGTTCAGCCCCAGCATTTT.